This entry describes one TCR beta chain. Its target is unknown. Generated by immunoSEQ multiplex PCR, the TCRdb table keeps only in-frame clones and is missing some. The sample holds around 160,000 clones, 82% seen once. V was pared by 1 base and J by 8 bases, with 17 bases between. This CDR3 has 15 amino acids. The germline V gene has CDR1 LNHNV and CDR2 YYDKDF (reference sequence). This entry belongs to a study of T cell responses to AZD1222 COVID-19 vaccine. The study's findings and limits: Elevations in Spike-specific TCR breadth and depth followed administration of two AZD1222 doses. Donor demographics were predominantly white British with a female majority; clonal diversity may be underestimated.

This chain links TRBV15 with TRBJ1-2; D may be TRBD1 (5 bases). The source of this sequence is an adult in good health. The specimen comprised peripheral blood, sampled on day 0 of MenACWY control vaccination. The CDR3 is CATSRGGRQSGGYTF. The CDR3 DNA reads as TGTGCCACCAGCAGAGGGGGAAGACAGTCGGGAGGCTACACCTTC.